Shown below are 24 T cell receptor beta chains from a single sample sequenced in a study of T-cell memory formation after mild COVID-19. One entry per CDR3 protein, called by TCRdb with MiXCR from the 5' RACE reads. Among about 100,000 distinct CDR3 sequences listed, 11% were seen once. Sequencing was done on a sample of PBMCs or a T cell subset sorted from them (not recorded which). These receptor sequences come from a man between 18 and 35 years old who had mild COVID-19 (a few samples of this study predate the infection). Cell type and time point are not known.

The rearrangement uses TRBV27 and TRBJ2-7; D remains ambiguous. The CDR3 has 13 amino acids. The ends were cut back, 6 bases at V and 2 bases at J, with 11 bases in the middle. Germline assignment: CDR1 MNHEY and CDR2 SMNVEV (reference sequence). Written as DNA, the CDR3 is TGTGCCAGCAGGCTTACGGTCGCCTACGAGCAGTACTTC. Protein sequence: CASRLTVAYEQYF.

This clonotype has a count of ten or more. The CDR3 DNA sequence: TGTGCCAGCAGTTTTCTCGGGGGAGGTGAGAATTCACCCCTCCACTTT. Translating it yields CASSFLGGGENSPLHF. The chain uses TRBV28 and TRBJ1-6; maybe TRBD1 (5 bases). Between the trimmed V and J ends, which lost 3 bases and 7 bases, there was a span of 16 bases. This CDR3 has 16 residues. The germline CDR1 and CDR2 sequences are MDHEN and SYDVKM.

V is TRBV14 and J is TRBJ1-4; 9 nucleotides agree with TRBD1. The length of the CDR3 is 16 residues. Germline CDR1 is SGHDN and CDR2 is FVKESK. The V segment lost 2 bases and the J segment 8 bases; nucleotides outside the gene matches: 9. The CDR3 is CASSQPRRTGVEKLFF. The DNA of the CDR3 is TGTGCCAGCAGCCAACCCCGTCGGACAGGGGTCGAAAAACTGTTTTTT.

This clonotype appeared a few times. The chain employs TRBV7-8 and TRBJ1-1; D gene unclear. The CDR3 is 14 residues long. Germline lookup yields CDR1 SGHVS and CDR2 FQNEAQ. The ends were cut back, 3 bases at V and 2 bases at J, with 10 bases in the middle. The CDR3 DNA is TGTGCCAGCAGCTTCGATATAAGAAACACTGAAGCTTTCTTT. It translates to CASSFDIRNTEAFF.

J is TRBJ2-7 and V is TRBV29-1; a possible D gene is TRBD1 (6 bases). Trimming cost V 6 bases and J 4 bases, with 16 bases left between them. Germline-derived CDR1 and CDR2 are SQVTM and ANQGSEA. The CDR3 consists of 13 residues. DNA for the CDR3: TGCAGCGTCGCCACCGGGGACAATTACGAGCAGTACGTC. Its translation: CSVATGDNYEQYV.

This clonotype has only a few counts. The chain has TRBV10-3 and TRBJ2-2, with 9 positions matching TRBD1. V shed 3 bases and J 5 bases; nucleotides not matched to a gene: 7. Per germline, CDR1 ENHRY and CDR2 SYGVKD. There are 16 residues in the CDR3. In nucleotides, the CDR3 is TGTGCCATCAGTGACCCGGCCGGGACAGGGACCGGGGAGCTGTTTTTT. As protein: CAISDPAGTGTGELFF.

This clonotype was seen only a few times. The chain couples TRBV19 to TRBJ1-5; 7 bases match TRBD1. From germline, CDR1 is LNHDA and CDR2 SQIVND (reference sequence). This CDR3 region has 15 residues. J gave up 4 bases and V 7 bases, and 10 bases lay outside the gene matches. The CDR3 spells CASIYTGVSNQPQHF. The DNA for the CDR3 is TGTGCCAGTATCTATACAGGGGTCTCTAATCAGCCCCAGCATTTT. Based on the CDR3 plus reference TRBV19 and TRBJ1-5, the full variable domain is DGGITQSPKYLFRKEGQNVTLSCEQNLNHDAMYWYRQDPGQGLRLIYYSQIVNDFQKGDIAEGYSVSREKKESFPLTVTSAQKNPTAFYLCASIYTGVSNQPQHFGDGTRLSIL.

This chain connects TRBV12-3 or TRBV12-4 to TRBJ2-7; D uncertain. This CDR3 is 12 amino acids long. V lost 6 bases to trimming and J lost 4 bases, with 10 bases between them. CDR3 loop: CASSPSGYEQYF. In DNA form, the CDR3 reads TGTGCCAGCAGCCCTTCCGGGTACGAGCAGTACTTC.

The chain is built from TRBV6-2 or TRBV6-3 and TRBJ2-3; D not resolved. The CDR3 length is 15 residues. Trimming shortened V by 7 bases and J by 0 bases, and 14 bases separated the two germline ends. The V gene's germline CDR1 is MNHEY and CDR2 SVGEGT. The CDR3 spells CASTPRVTSTDTQYF. For the CDR3, the DNA is TGTGCCAGCACCCCCCGGGTTACTAGCACAGATACGCAGTATTTT.

This clonotype occurred a few times. The chain couples TRBV6-5 to TRBJ2-2; possible D gene TRBD1, 6 bases. CDR1 and CDR2 from the germline V gene are MNHEY and SVGAGI. Deletions cut 4 bases from V and 0 bases from J, with 12 bases between. The CDR3 has 16 residues. The CDR3 region is CASSSSGATNTGELFF. The CDR3 DNA sequence: TGTGCCAGCAGTTCGTCAGGGGCGACGAACACCGGGGAGCTGTTTTTT.

This clonotype came up once. This chain joins TRBV19 and TRBJ1-1; 8 bases fit TRBD1. Germline CDR1 and CDR2: LNHDA and SQIVND (reference sequence). This CDR3 region has 15 residues. Trimming removed 0 bases from V and 3 bases from J; junction bases left unmatched: 3. DNA of the CDR3: TGTGCCAGTAGTATAGACAGGGGGCTGGACACTGAAGCTTTCTTT. It yields the protein CASSIDRGLDTEAFF.

In its sample, this clonotype was seen a few times. The chain combines TRBV27 with TRBJ1-6; 7 bases align to TRBD1. With V trimmed by 1 base and J by 0 bases, 6 bases remained unmatched. The V gene's germline CDR1 is MNHEY and CDR2 SMNVEV (reference sequence). The CDR3 is 18 amino acids. CDR3 protein: CASSLFGQAFSYNSPLHF. The DNA for the CDR3 is TGTGCCAGCAGTTTATTCGGACAGGCGTTCTCCTATAATTCACCCCTCCACTTT.

J is TRBJ2-7 and V is TRBV4-2, with 12 positions matching TRBD2. The V segment lost 4 bases and the J segment 4 bases; nucleotides outside the gene matches: 5. The CDR3 sequence is 15 residues long. The germline CDR1 and CDR2 sequences are LGHNA and YNFKEQ. The CDR3 coding sequence is TGTGCCAGCAGCCCCCTAACTAGCGGGGGGTACGAGCAGTACTTC. Translating it yields CASSPLTSGGYEQYF.

V is TRBV12-5 and J is TRBJ2-3; D may be TRBD2 (6 bases). The CDR3 consists of 13 residues. Germline CDR1 is LGHNT and CDR2 is FRNRAP. Trimming shortened V by 3 bases and J by 11 bases, and 15 bases separated the two germline ends. CDR3 bases: TGTGCTAGTGGTTTCCAGGGAGGCGGGGAGCAGTATTTT. Protein product: CASGFQGGGEQYF.

The chain carries TRBV7-9 and TRBJ1-1, with 9 bases that match TRBD1. CDR3 length: 17 amino acids. V was clipped by 6 bases and J by 0 bases; unmatched bases: 11. Germline V gene data show CDR1 as SEHNR and CDR2 as FQNEAQ (reference sequence). The CDR3 region has the DNA TGTGCCAGCAGTTGGATAGGACAGGGGCTCATGAACACTGAAGCTTTCTTT. Amino acid sequence: CASSWIGQGLMNTEAFF.

V gene TRBV7-9 combines with J gene TRBJ1-2; unclear D gene. This CDR3 comprises 14 residues. Per the germline V gene, CDR1 is SEHNR and CDR2 is FQNEAQ (reference sequence). V lost 0 bases to trimming and J lost 7 bases, with 12 bases between them. The CDR3 nucleotides read TGTGCCAGCAGCTTAGCGAAAGACACAGCTGGCTACACCTTC. Its protein product is CASSLAKDTAGYTF.

This clonotype has more than one count but fewer than ten. The genes are TRBV7-9 and TRBJ2-5; D not certain. The V end lost 5 bases, the J end lost 1 base, and 11 bases lay between the germline ends. The V gene's germline CDR1 is SEHNR and CDR2 FQNEAQ (reference sequence). This CDR3 comprises 14 residues. This CDR3 reads CASSPRHRQETQYF. DNA for the CDR3: TGTGCCAGCAGCCCCCGGCACCGCCAAGAGACCCAGTACTTC.

The J gene is TRBJ2-5, the V gene TRBV5-1; D unresolved. This CDR3 contains 14 residues. V was shortened by 4 bases and J by 4 bases, with 14 bases between the two germline ends. CDR1 and CDR2 from the germline V gene are SGHRS and YFSETQ. CDR3 loop: CASSVPTASETQYF. The CDR3 bases are TGCGCCAGCAGCGTTCCGACTGCGTCAGAGACCCAGTACTTC.

This clonotype was observed a handful of times. The chain combines TRBV20-1 with TRBJ2-7, with 7 bases that match TRBD2. V lost 0 bases and J lost 5; bases outside the gene matches: 4. This CDR3 has 13 amino acids. Germline V gene data show CDR1 as DFQATT and CDR2 as SNEGSKA (reference sequence). The CDR3 spells CSARDLTSNEQYV. In nucleotides, the CDR3 is TGCAGTGCTAGAGATCTGACTAGCAACGAGCAGTACGTC.

This clonotype was recorded a few times. The V and J genes are TRBV6-5 and TRBJ2-7; 10 bases map to TRBD1. The J segment lost 7 bases and the V segment lost 6 bases, leaving 12 bases of the junction unmatched. Per germline, CDR1 MNHEY and CDR2 SVGAGI. This CDR3 is 15 amino acids long. Here the CDR3 DNA reads TGTGCCAGCAGAACGGACAGGGGGAGCGATCGAGAGCAGTACGTC. Its translation is CASRTDRGSDREQYV.

This clonotype was seen a few times. CDR3 sequence reads: CASSQATVYNEQFF. CDR3 in DNA: TGTGCCAGCAGCCAAGCTACAGTCTACAATGAGCAGTTCTTC. The rearrangement uses TRBV16 and TRBJ2-1; D remains ambiguous. The V end was cut by 2 bases, the J end by 3 bases, with 8 bases between. The CDR3 has 14 residues. Germline CDR1 is KGHSY and CDR2 is FQNENV.

The chain employs TRBV7-9 and TRBJ1-5; D unresolved. Germline CDR1 is SEHNR and CDR2 is FQNEAQ (reference sequence). CDR3 length: 15 residues. The V end was cut by 0 bases, the J end by 0 bases, with 6 bases between. Here the CDR3 reads CASSLAGDSNQPQHF. CDR3 DNA sequence: TGTGCCAGCAGCTTAGCCGGGGATAGCAATCAGCCCCAGCATTTT.

The chain carries TRBV4-1 and TRBJ2-1; TRBD2 matches at 7 bases. J was trimmed by 2 bases and V by 0 bases; bases with no gene match: 1. This CDR3 has 15 residues. Per the germline V gene, CDR1 is MGHRA and CDR2 is YSYEKL. DNA for the CDR3: TGCGCCAGCAGCCAAGAGGGGGGGACCTACAATGAGCAGTTCTTC. It codes for CASSQEGGTYNEQFF.

This clonotype was counted between two and nine times. The chain has TRBV4-3 and TRBJ2-7; no clear D. Deletions cut 0 bases from V and 2 bases from J, with 8 bases between. The CDR3 is 14 residues long. The germline CDR1 and CDR2 sequences are LGHNA and YSLEER. For the CDR3, the DNA is TGCGCCAGCAGCCAAGAGGGCAATGCCTACGAGCAGTACTTC. Protein sequence: CASSQEGNAYEQYF.